The TCR beta chain under discussion was sequenced for a study of OX40 agonist ivuxolimab in advanced cancers. The study's findings and limits: Certain nonresponders likewise exhibited a low normalized T-cell clonal expansion. Partial responders at 0.1-3.0 mg/kg had among the lowest clonal expansion.

Exclusion applied to patients with autoimmune disease history or systemic immunosuppression. This CDR3 contains 17 residues. V lost 4 bases and J lost 0, with 17 bases in between. Germline V gene lookup returns CDR1 KGHSH and CDR2 LQKENI. The method was immunoSEQ multiplex PCR; TCRdb's version includes in-frame clones alone and lacks a portion of them. The sample carries 60,000 to 80,000 clones, roughly 87% recorded once. A word on this clone: The antigen is not known.

The V gene is TRBV18, the J gene TRBJ2-3, with a weak D call TRBD2 (6 bases). The sample was CD4+ or CD8+ T cells sorted from blood, taken in a trial of the OX40 agonist ivuxolimab. This clonotype was obtained from an adult with an advanced solid tumor such as melanoma, head and neck, liver or kidney cancer. Here the CDR3 DNA reads TGTGCCAGCTCACAGGGGAGGCAATCCGCTAGCACAGATACGCAGTATTTT. It encodes CASSQGRQSASTDTQYF.